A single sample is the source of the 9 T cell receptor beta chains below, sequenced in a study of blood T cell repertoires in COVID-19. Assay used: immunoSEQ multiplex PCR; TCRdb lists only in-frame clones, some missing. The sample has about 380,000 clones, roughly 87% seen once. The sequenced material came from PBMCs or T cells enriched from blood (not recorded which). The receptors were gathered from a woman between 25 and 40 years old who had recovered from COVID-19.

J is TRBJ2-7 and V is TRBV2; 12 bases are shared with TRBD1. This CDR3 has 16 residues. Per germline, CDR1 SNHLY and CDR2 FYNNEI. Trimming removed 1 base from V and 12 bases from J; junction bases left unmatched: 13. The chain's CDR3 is CASSEEGQGALFLTYF. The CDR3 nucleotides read TGTGCCAGCAGTGAAGAGGGACAGGGGGCACTTTTTTTAACGTACTTC.

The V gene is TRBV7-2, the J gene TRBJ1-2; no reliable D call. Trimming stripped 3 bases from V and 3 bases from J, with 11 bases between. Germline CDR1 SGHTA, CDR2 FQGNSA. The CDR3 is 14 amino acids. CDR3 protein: CASSFGGFYYGYTF. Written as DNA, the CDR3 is TGTGCCAGCAGCTTTGGAGGGTTTTACTATGGCTACACCTTC.

CDR3 region: CASSISAGASTEAFF. CDR3 bases: TGTGCCAGTAGTATCTCAGCGGGAGCGAGTACTGAAGCTTTCTTT. This chain links TRBV19 with TRBJ1-1; D is ambiguous. The germline V and J ends were trimmed by 3 bases and 5 bases, with 16 bases remaining between them. Germline V gene data show CDR1 as LNHDA and CDR2 as SQIVND (reference sequence). This CDR3 is 15 amino acids long.

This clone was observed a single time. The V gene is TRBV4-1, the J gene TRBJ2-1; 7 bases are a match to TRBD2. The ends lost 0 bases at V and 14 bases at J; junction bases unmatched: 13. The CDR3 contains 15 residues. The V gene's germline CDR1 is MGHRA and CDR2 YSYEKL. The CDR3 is CASSQDGLAAMGEFF. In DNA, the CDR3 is TGCGCCAGCAGCCAAGACGGGCTAGCGGCCATGGGGGAGTTCTTC.

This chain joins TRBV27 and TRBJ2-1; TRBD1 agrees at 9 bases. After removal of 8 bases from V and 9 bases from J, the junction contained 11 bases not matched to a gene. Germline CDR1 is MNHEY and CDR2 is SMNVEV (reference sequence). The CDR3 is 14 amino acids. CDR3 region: CASCPTGGSSEQFF. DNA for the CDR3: TGTGCCAGCTGCCCGACAGGGGGAAGCAGTGAGCAGTTCTTC.

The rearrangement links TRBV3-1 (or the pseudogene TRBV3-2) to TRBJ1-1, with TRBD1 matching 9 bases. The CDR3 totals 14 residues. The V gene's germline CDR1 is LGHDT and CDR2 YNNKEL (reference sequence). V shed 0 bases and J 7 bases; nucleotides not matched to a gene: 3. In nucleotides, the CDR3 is TGTGCCAGCAGCCAAGAGGGACAGGGTAGTGAAGCTTTCTTT. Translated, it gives CASSQEGQGSEAFF.

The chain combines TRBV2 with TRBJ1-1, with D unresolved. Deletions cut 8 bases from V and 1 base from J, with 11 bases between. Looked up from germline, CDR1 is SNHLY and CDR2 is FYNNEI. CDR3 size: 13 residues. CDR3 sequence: CASFRLRNTEAFF. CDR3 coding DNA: TGTGCCAGCTTCAGGTTGAGGAACACTGAAGCTTTCTTT.

CDR3 residues: CASSQGYRAPNEKLFF. CDR3 nucleotides: TGTGCCAGCAGCCAAGGTTACCGAGCCCCTAATGAAAAACTGTTTTTT. The J gene is TRBJ1-4, the V gene TRBV14; D is ambiguous. The CDR3 is made up of 16 amino acids. Trimming left V 1 base short and J 3 bases short, with 12 bases between. Germline CDR1 reads SGHDN; CDR2 reads FVKESK.

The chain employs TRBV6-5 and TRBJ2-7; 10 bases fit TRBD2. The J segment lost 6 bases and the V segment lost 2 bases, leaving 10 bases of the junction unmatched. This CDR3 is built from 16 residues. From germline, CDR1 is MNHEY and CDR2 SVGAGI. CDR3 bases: TGTGCCAGCAGTTACGGGTTAGCGGGAGGTCTCGGCGAGCAGTACTTC. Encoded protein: CASSYGLAGGLGEQYF.